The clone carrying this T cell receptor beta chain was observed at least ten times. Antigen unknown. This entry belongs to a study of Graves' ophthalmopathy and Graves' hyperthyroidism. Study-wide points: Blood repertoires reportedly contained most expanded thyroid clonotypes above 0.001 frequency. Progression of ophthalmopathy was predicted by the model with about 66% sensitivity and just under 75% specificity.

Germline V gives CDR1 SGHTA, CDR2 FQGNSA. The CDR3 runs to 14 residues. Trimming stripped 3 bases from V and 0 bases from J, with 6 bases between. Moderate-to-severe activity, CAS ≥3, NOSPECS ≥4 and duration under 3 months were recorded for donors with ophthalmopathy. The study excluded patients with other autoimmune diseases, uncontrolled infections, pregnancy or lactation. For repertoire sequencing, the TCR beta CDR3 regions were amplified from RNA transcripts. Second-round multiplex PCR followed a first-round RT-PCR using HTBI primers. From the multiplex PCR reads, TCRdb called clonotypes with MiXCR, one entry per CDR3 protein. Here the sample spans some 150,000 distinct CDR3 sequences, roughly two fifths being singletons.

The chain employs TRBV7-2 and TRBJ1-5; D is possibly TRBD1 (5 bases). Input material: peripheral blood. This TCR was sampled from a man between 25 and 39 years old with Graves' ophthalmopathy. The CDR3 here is CASSFRDSNQPQHF. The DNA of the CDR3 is TGTGCCAGCAGCTTCAGGGATAGCAATCAGCCCCAGCATTTT.